A selection of T cell receptor beta chains follows, all from one sample in a study of beta chain features in type 1 diabetes. TCRdb keeps only in-frame clones here, not all; method: immunoSEQ multiplex PCR. Of fewer than 200,000 clones listed, approximately 10% are singletons. The specimen was central memory CD4+ T cells from blood. Every receptor here comes from a man aged 25 to 45 with type 1 diabetes. Both conserved end residues are part of each CDR3. A D gene is named only where the DNA matches it firmly. Only some rows state a clone size, as once, few, many or a class for expanded clones.

cdr3_aa cdr3_nt d_call j_call clone_size v_call
CASEGTGGLGNTIYF TGTGCCAGCGAAGGGACAGGGGGTCTTGGAAACACCATATATTTT TRBD1 TRBJ1-3 few TRBV6-6
CASSLPGRAETQYF TGCGCCAGCAGCTTGCCTGGGCGCGCAGAGACCCAGTACTTC NA TRBJ2-5 NA TRBV5-1
CASSYGNQPQHF TGTGCCAGCAGTTACGGGAATCAGCCCCAGCATTTT NA TRBJ1-5 few TRBV28
CASSHIADAYEQYF TGCGCCAGCAGCCACATAGCGGACGCCTACGAGCAGTACTTC NA TRBJ2-7 NA TRBV5-1
CATSPDIDPQGKSYEQYF TGTGCCACCAGCCCTGATATAGACCCACAGGGAAAATCCTACGAGCAGTACTTC NA TRBJ2-7 NA TRBV15
CASSLGGVAKNIQYF TGTGCCAGCAGTTTAGGTGGAGTAGCCAAAAACATTCAGTACTTC NA TRBJ2-4 NA TRBV28
CASSLDPAGGPKDTQYF TGTGCCAGCAGCTTAGACCCAGCGGGAGGGCCAAAAGATACGCAGTATTTT TRBD2 TRBJ2-3 NA TRBV7-2
CASSEFFVIHEQFF TGTGCCAGCAGTGAATTTTTCGTTATCCATGAGCAGTTCTTC NA TRBJ2-1 few TRBV25-1
CASSGVTDTQYF TGTGCCAGCAGCGGAGTCACAGATACGCAGTATTTT NA TRBJ2-3 few TRBV28
CASSGGMNTEAFF TGTGCCAGCAGCGGGGGGATGAACACTGAAGCTTTCTTT NA TRBJ1-1 NA TRBV7-3
CASSVDTSGEQYF TGTGCCAGCAGCGTAGATACTAGCGGGGAGCAGTACTTC TRBD2 TRBJ2-7 few TRBV9